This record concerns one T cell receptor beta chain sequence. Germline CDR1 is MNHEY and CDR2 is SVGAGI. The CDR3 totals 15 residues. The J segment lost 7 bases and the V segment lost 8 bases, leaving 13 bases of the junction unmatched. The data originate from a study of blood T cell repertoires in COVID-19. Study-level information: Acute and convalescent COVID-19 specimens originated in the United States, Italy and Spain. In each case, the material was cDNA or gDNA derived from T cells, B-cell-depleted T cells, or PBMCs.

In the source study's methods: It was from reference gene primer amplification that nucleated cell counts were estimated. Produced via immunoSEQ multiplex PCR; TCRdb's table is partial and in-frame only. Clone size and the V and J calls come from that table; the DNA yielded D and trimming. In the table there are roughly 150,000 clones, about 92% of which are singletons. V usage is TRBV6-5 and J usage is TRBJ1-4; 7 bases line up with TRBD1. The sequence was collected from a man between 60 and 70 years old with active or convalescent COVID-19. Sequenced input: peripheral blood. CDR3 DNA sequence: TGTGCCAGCGGGGTATCAGGGGGACGACGTGAAAAACTGTTTTTT. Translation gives CASGVSGGRREKLFF.